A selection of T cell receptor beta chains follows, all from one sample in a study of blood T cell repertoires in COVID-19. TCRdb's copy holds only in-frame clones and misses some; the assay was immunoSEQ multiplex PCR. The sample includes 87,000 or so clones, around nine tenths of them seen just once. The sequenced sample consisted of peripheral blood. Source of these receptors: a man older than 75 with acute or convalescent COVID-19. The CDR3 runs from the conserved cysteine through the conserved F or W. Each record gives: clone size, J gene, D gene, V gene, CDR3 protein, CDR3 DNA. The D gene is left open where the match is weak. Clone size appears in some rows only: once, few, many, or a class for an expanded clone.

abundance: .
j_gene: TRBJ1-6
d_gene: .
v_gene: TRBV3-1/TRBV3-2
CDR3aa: CASSRSSSYNSPLHF
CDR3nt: TGTGCCAGCAGCCGGTCCAGCTCCTATAATTCACCCCTCCACTTT

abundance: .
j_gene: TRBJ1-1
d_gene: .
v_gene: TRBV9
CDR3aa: CASSPHRGGMNTEAFF
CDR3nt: TGTGCCAGCAGCCCCCACAGAGGAGGCATGAACACTGAAGCTTTCTTT

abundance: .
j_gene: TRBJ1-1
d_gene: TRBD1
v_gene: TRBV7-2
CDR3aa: CASSGFGRRQGASTEAFF
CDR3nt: TGTGCCAGCAGCGGTTTCGGAAGGCGACAGGGGGCGTCCACTGAAGCTTTCTTT

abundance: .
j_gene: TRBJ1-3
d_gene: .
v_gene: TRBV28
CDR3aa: CATGSGNTIYF
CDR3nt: TGTGCCACGGGCTCTGGAAACACCATATATTTT

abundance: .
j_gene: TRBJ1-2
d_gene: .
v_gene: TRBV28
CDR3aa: CASSLWESNYGYTF
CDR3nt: TGTGCCAGCAGTTTATGGGAGAGTAACTATGGCTACACCTTC

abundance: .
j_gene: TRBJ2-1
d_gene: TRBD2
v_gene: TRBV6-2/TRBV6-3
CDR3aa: CASSYAGTSGNNEQFF
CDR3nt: TGTGCCAGCAGTTACGCCGGGACTAGCGGAAACAATGAGCAGTTCTTC

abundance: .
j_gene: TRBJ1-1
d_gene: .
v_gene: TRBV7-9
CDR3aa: CASSLQDSSSAFF
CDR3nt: TGTGCCAGCAGCTTACAGGACAGTAGCTCAGCTTTCTTT

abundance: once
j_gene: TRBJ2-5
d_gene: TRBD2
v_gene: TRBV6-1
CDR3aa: CASSEGLAGGQETQYF
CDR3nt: TGTGCCAGCAGTGAAGGACTAGCGGGGGGTCAAGAGACCCAGTACTTC

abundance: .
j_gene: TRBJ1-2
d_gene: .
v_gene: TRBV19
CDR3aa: CASSRPRQSNYGYTF
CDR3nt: TGTGCCAGTAGTCGCCCTCGACAGTCTAACTATGGCTACACCTTC

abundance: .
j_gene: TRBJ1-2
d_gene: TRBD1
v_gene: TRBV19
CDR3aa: CASRNRGYGYTF
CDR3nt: TGTGCCAGTAGGAACAGGGGGTATGGCTACACCTTC

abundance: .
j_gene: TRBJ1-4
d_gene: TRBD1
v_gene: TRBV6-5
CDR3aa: CASRGDRVAEKLFF
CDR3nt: TGTGCCAGCAGGGGGGACAGGGTGGCTGAAAAACTGTTTTTT

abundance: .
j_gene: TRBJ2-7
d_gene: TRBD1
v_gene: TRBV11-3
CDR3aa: CASSSSTGSEQYF
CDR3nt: TGTGCCAGCAGCTCCTCGACAGGGAGCGAGCAGTACTTC

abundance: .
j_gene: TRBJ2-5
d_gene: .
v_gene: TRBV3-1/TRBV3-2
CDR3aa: CASSLRGTETQYF
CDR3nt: TGTGCCAGCAGCCTACGGGGGACGGAGACCCAGTACTTC

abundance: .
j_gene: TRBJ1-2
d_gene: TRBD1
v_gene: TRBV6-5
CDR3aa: CASSSMRTGDYYGYTF
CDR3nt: TGTGCCAGCAGTTCCATGAGGACAGGGGACTACTATGGCTACACCTTC

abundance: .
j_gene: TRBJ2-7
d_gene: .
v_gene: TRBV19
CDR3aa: CASSITTYYEQYF
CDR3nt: TGTGCCAGTAGTATCACTACATACTACGAGCAGTACTTC

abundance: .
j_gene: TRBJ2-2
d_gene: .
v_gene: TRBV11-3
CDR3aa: CASSSTVSPGELFF
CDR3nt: TGTGCCAGCAGCTCCACAGTCTCCCCCGGGGAGCTGTTTTTT

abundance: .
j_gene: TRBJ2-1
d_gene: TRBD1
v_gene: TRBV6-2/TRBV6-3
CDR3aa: CASSYNRGYEQFF
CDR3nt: TGTGCCAGCAGTTACAACAGGGGTTATGAGCAGTTCTTC

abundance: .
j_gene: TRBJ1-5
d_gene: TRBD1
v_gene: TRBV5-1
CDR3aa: CASSTGQGNQPQHF
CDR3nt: TGCGCCAGCAGCACGGGACAGGGCAATCAGCCCCAGCATTTT

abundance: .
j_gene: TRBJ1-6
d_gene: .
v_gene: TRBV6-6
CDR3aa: CASIGGYNSPLHF
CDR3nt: TGTGCCAGCATTGGAGGTTATAATTCACCCCTCCACTTT

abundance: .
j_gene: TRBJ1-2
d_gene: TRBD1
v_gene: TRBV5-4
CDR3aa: CASSPGTGASNVYGYTF
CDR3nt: TGTGCCAGCAGCCCCGGGACAGGGGCCTCTAATGTCTATGGCTACACCTTC

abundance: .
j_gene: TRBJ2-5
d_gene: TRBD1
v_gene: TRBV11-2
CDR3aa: CASSRDRDETQYF
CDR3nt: TGTGCCAGCAGCCGCGACAGGGATGAGACCCAGTACTTC

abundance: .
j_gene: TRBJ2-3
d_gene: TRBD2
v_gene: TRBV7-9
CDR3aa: CASSLAASGSDTQYF
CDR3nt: TGTGCCAGCAGCTTAGCGGCTAGCGGCTCAGATACGCAGTATTTT

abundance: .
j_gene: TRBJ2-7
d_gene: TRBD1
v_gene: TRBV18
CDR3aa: CASSLGTGRSEQYF
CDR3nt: TGTGCCAGCTCACTCGGGACAGGTCGGTCCGAGCAGTACTTC

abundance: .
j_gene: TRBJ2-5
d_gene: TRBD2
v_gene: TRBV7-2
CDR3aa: CASSLQRGKESQYF
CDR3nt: TGTGCCAGCAGCTTACAGCGGGGGAAAGAGTCCCAGTACTTC

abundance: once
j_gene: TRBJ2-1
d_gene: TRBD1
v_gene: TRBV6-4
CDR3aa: CASSVSTGVSYNEQFF
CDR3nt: TGTGCCAGCAGTGTATCGACAGGGGTCTCCTACAATGAGCAGTTCTTC

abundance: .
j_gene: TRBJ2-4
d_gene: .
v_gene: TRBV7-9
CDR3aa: CASSLDSKNIQYF
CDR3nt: TGTGCCAGCAGCTTAGACAGCAAAAACATTCAGTACTTC

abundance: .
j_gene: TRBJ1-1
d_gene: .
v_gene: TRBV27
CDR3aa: CASSFGGARGAFF
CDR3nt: TGTGCCAGCAGTTTCGGAGGAGCCAGGGGAGCTTTCTTT

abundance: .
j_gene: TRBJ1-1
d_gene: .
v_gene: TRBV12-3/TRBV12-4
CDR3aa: CASSLTTGQAFF
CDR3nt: TGTGCCAGCAGTTTAACAACCGGACAGGCTTTCTTT

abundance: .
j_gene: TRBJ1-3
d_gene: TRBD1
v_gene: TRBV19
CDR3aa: CASSRRDRRNTIYF
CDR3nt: TGTGCCAGTAGTAGGAGGGACAGACGAAACACCATATATTTT

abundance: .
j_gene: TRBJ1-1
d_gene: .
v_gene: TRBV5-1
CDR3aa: CASSSTGDTEAFF
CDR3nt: TGCGCCAGCAGCTCGACGGGGGACACTGAAGCTTTCTTT

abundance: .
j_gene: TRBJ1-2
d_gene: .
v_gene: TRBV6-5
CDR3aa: CASKGRTKYYGYTF
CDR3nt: TGTGCCAGCAAGGGGAGGACGAAGTATTATGGCTACACCTTC

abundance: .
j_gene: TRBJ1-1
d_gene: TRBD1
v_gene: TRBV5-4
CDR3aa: CASSLGQGERGEAFF
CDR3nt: TGTGCCAGCAGCTTGGGACAGGGTGAAAGAGGTGAAGCTTTCTTT

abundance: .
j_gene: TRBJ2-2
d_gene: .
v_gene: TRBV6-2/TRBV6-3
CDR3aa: CASSYSFDRNTGELFF
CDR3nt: TGTGCCAGCAGTTACTCCTTCGACAGGAACACCGGGGAGCTGTTTTTT

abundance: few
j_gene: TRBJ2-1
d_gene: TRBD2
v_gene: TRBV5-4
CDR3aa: CASSLASGRYNEQFF
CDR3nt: TGTGCCAGCAGCTTAGCTAGCGGGAGATACAATGAGCAGTTCTTC

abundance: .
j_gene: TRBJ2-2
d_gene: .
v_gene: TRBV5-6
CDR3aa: CASSIRQHNTGELFF
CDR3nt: TGTGCCAGCAGCATCAGACAGCATAACACCGGGGAGCTGTTTTTT

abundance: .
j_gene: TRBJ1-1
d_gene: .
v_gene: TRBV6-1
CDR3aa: CASSDIRDRTEAFF
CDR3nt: TGTGCCAGCAGTGATATCAGGGATCGCACTGAAGCTTTCTTT

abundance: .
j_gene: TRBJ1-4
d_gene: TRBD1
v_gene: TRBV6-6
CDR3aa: CASTFNRGRDEKLFF
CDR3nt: TGTGCCAGCACCTTTAACAGGGGGCGCGATGAAAAACTGTTTTTT

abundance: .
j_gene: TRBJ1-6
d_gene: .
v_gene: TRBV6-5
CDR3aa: CASRHAEPNSPLHF
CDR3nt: TGTGCCAGCAGACACGCCGAACCTAATTCACCCCTCCACTTT

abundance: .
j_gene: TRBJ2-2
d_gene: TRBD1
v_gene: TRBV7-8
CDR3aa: CASSKSTGQGSTGELFF
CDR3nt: TGTGCCAGCAGCAAGTCGACGGGACAGGGGAGCACCGGGGAGCTGTTTTTT

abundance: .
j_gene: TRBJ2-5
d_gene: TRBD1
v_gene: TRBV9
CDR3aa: CASSVATGAGYQETQYF
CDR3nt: TGTGCCAGCAGCGTAGCTACAGGGGCCGGGTACCAAGAGACCCAGTACTTC

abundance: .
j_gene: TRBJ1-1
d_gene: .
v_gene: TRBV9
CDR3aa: CASSGQGGNTEAFF
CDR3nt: TGTGCCAGCAGCGGTCAGGGTGGGAACACTGAAGCTTTCTTT

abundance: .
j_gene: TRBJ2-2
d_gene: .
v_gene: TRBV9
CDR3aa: CASSVEPGAPLTGELFF
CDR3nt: TGTGCCAGCAGCGTAGAGCCGGGAGCCCCTTTAACCGGGGAGCTGTTTTTT

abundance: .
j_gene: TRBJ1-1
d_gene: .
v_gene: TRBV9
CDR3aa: CASSVAGMNTEAFF
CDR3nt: TGTGCCAGCAGCGTAGCGGGGATGAACACTGAAGCTTTCTTT

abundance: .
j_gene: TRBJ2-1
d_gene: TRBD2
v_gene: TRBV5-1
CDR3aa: CASSLELADYNEQFF
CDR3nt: TGCGCCAGCAGCTTGGAACTAGCGGACTACAATGAGCAGTTCTTC

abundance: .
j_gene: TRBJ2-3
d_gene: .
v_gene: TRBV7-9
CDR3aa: CASSNPATDTQYF
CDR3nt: TGTGCCAGCAGCAACCCCGCGACAGATACGCAGTATTTT

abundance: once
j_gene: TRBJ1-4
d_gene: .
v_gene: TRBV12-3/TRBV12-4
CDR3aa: CASSFGGGEKLFF
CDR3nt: TGTGCCAGCAGTTTTGGCGGAGGTGAAAAACTGTTTTTT

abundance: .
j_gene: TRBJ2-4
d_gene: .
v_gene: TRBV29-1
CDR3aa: CTTPPGGNIQYF
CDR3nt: TGCACGACACCCCCCGGAGGAAACATTCAGTACTTC

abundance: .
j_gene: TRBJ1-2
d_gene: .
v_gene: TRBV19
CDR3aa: CASTESQGIYGYTF
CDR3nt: TGTGCCAGTACCGAGAGTCAGGGGATCTATGGCTACACCTTC

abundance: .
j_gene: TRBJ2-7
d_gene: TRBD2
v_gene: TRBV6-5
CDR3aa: CASSSGLAKEQYF
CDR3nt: TGTGCCAGCAGTTCGGGACTAGCAAAGGAGCAGTACTTC

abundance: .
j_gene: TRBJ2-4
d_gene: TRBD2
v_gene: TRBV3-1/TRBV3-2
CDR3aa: CASSQAGGENIQYF
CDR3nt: TGTGCCAGCAGCCAAGCGGGGGGGGAAAACATTCAGTACTTC

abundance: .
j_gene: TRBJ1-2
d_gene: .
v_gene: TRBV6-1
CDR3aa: CASSEGKGVFGYTF
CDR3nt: TGTGCCAGCAGTGAAGGGAAGGGAGTTTTTGGCTACACCTTC

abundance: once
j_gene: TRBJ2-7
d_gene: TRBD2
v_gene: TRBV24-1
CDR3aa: CATSDPGTSVYEQYF
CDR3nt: TGTGCCACCAGTGACCCAGGGACTAGTGTCTACGAGCAGTACTTC

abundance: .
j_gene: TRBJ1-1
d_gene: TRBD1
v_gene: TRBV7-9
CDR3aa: CASSPRQGANTEAFF
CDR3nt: TGTGCCAGCAGCCCCCGACAGGGGGCGAACACTGAAGCTTTCTTT

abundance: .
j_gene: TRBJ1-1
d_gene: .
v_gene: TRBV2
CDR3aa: CASSSEVNTEAFF
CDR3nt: TGTGCCAGCAGTTCGGAGGTGAACACTGAAGCTTTCTTT